Presented here are 6 T cell receptor beta chains from one specimen sequenced in a study of Graves' ophthalmopathy and Graves' hyperthyroidism. TCR beta CDR3 amplification used RNA transcripts. An opening RT-PCR round employed HTBI primers and preceded a second-round multiplex PCR. TCRdb re-called the multiplex PCR reads with MiXCR, one entry per CDR3 protein. The table includes 900,000 to 1,200,000 distinct CDR3 sequences, 36% detected once. The sequenced sample consisted of peripheral blood or thyroid tissue (not recorded which). The receptors were gathered from an adult man with Graves' hyperthyroidism.

J is TRBJ2-5 and V is TRBV10-3, with D possibly matching TRBD2 (6 bases). The CDR3 totals 14 residues. Trimming cost V 6 bases and J 9 bases, with 20 bases left between them. Looked up from germline, CDR1 is ENHRY and CDR2 is SYGVKD. In DNA, the CDR3 is TGTGCCATCAGCCCCGGAGGGAACAATCAGCCCCAGTACTTC. Its translation is CAISPGGNNQPQYF.

As concerns this clonotype: Given a much more abundant clone one base away, this may be a read error. V and J are TRBV7-9 and TRBJ1-4, with D maybe TRBD1 (5 bases). V was shortened by 10 bases and J by 6 bases, with 12 bases between the two germline ends. The CDR3 has 12 amino acids. Germline V gene data show CDR1 as SEHNR and CDR2 as FQNEAQ (reference sequence). Written as DNA, the CDR3 is TGTGCCAACAGGCAGGCGGATGAAAAACTGTTTTTT. Amino acid sequence: CANRQADEKLFF.

About this clonotype itself: At one of its ends the junction is not consistent with the germline gene, which may arise from a read error. This chain links TRBV11-2 with TRBJ2-5; the D gene is possibly TRBD1 (8 bases). Germline V gene sequence: CDR1 SGHAT, CDR2 FQNNGV. This CDR3 has 16 residues. CDR3 bases: TGTGCCAGCAGCTTAAGGCTACAGGGGGGGGGAGAGACCCAGTGCTTC. Translating it yields CASSLRLQGGGETQCF. Based on the CDR3 plus reference TRBV11-2 and TRBJ2-5, the full variable domain is EAGVAQSPRYKIIEKRQSVAFWCNPISGHATLYWYQQILGQGPKLLIQFQNNGVVDDSQLPKDRFSAERLKGVDSTLKIQPAKLEDSAVYLCASSLRLQGGGETQCFGPGTRLLVL.

This clonotype has at least ten counts. The CDR3 DNA is TGCGCCAGCAGTGAGAGGCTTGCGAGGCGCGTGACCCAGTACTTC. It is translated as CASSERLARRVTQYF. V gene TRBV10-2 combines with J gene TRBJ2-5; D ambiguous. Trimming stripped 2 bases from V and 7 bases from J, with 17 bases between. The V gene's germline CDR1 is WSHSY and CDR2 SAAADI. The CDR3 has 15 residues.

This sequence joins TRBV20-1 and TRBJ2-7; D gene uncertain. This CDR3 has 14 amino acids. From germline, CDR1 is DFQATT and CDR2 SNEGSKA (reference sequence). Trimming shortened V by 0 bases and J by 2 bases, and 11 bases separated the two germline ends. The CDR3 sequence: CSARDVVGTYEQYF. In DNA form, the CDR3 reads TGCAGTGCTAGAGATGTCGTGGGAACCTACGAGCAGTACTTC.

The genes are TRBV28 and TRBJ2-7; perhaps TRBD2 as D (6 bases). The germline CDR1 and CDR2 sequences are MDHEN and SYDVKM. V was cut by 5 bases and J by 3 bases, with 20 bases left in between. The length of the CDR3 is 16 residues. The CDR3 nucleotides are TGTGCCAGCAGTCTGCCCCCGGGACGGGGGAACTACGAGCAGTACTTC. It codes for CASSLPPGRGNYEQYF.